These 7 T cell receptor beta chains were all obtained from the same sample, sequenced in a study of T cells in tumors after PD-1 blockade. Sequencing used immunoSEQ multiplex PCR; TCRdb keeps in-frame clones, though not all of them. Here the sample spans more than 40,000 clones, more than 65% being singletons. Sequenced material: PBMCs, taken before anti-PD-1 treatment. The receptors were gathered from a human donor with basal cell carcinoma.

This chain connects TRBV6-1 to TRBJ2-4; D unclear. V lost 2 bases to trimming and J lost 0 bases, with 11 bases between them. Germline V gene sequence: CDR1 MNHNS, CDR2 SASEGT. The CDR3 runs to 16 residues. DNA of the CDR3: TGTGCCAGCAGTGAACTGCCTTATCTAGCCAAAAACATTCAGTACTTC. Translated: CASSELPYLAKNIQYF.

The gene calls are TRBV27 and TRBJ2-2; D unclear. Germline assignment: CDR1 MNHEY and CDR2 SMNVEV (reference sequence). The ends were cut back, 0 bases at V and 4 bases at J, with 9 bases in the middle. There are 15 residues in the CDR3. The CDR3 DNA reads as TGTGCCAGCAGTTTATCTCGACTTCTCACCGGGGAGCTGTTTTTT. Amino acids: CASSLSRLLTGELFF.

The chain uses TRBV7-9 and TRBJ2-3, with a weak D call TRBD2 (5 bases). V gave up 11 bases and J gave up 0 bases, with 12 bases separating them. The CDR3 has 13 amino acids. Germline CDR1 SEHNR, CDR2 FQNEAQ (reference sequence). Here the CDR3 DNA reads TGTGCCTCACAATGGACTAGCACAGATACGCAGTATTTT. It specifies CASQWTSTDTQYF.

This chain links TRBV5-1 with TRBJ2-5; 11 bases align to TRBD2. The trim removed 4 bases at V and 1 base at J, leaving 6 bases unmatched. This CDR3 region has 16 residues. The germline V gene encodes CDR1 SGHRS and CDR2 YFSETQ. The CDR3 loop reads CASSETSGGIQETQYF. CDR3 bases: TGCGCCAGCAGCGAAACTAGCGGGGGTATCCAAGAGACCCAGTACTTC.

The chain is built from TRBV30 and TRBJ1-3, with 8 bases that match TRBD1. This CDR3 is 14 amino acids long. Per germline, CDR1 GTSNPN and CDR2 SVGIG (reference sequence). V gave up 4 bases and J gave up 4 bases; unmatched junction bases: 6. The DNA of the CDR3 is TGTGCCTGGACCTCCGGGACAGGCGGAAACACCATATATTTT. Protein sequence: CAWTSGTGGNTIYF.

The genes are TRBV19 and TRBJ1-5; 10 nucleotides align to TRBD1. V dropped 5 bases and J dropped 2; count of bases not matched to a gene: 3. Germline CDR1 and CDR2: LNHDA and SQIVND (reference sequence). The CDR3 totals 15 residues. CDR3 in DNA: TGTGCCAGTAGTCGAGGGACAGGGGGCAATCAGCCCCAGCATTTT. The encoded protein is CASSRGTGGNQPQHF.

The chain joins TRBV19 to TRBJ2-3; the D is unclear. Trimming took 6 bases from V and 2 from J, leaving 12 bases between them. Germline V gene data show CDR1 as LNHDA and CDR2 as SQIVND (reference sequence). The CDR3 runs 14 residues. This CDR3 is CASSAAYLTDTQYF. The CDR3 nucleotides read TGTGCCAGTAGCGCTGCCTACCTCACAGATACGCAGTATTTT.